The rows below give T cell receptor beta chains drawn from one sample of a study of type 1 regulatory T cells. For these TCRs, the target antigens are not known. TCRdb ran MiXCR on the reads and lists one entry per CDR3 protein. The profile covers over 55,000 distinct CDR3 sequences, with 50% to 70% appearing a single time and 7.6% taken by the ten largest. The sequencing sample was made of cultured T cells, either the whole culture or a sorted T cell fraction (not recorded which). The receptors were sampled from a human donor in good health. CDR3s include the opening cysteine and the closing phenylalanine or tryptophan. The D gene is left open where the match is weak. Clone size is not always given. Where it is, it says once, few, many or a class for expanded clones.

CDR3 length: 17
J gene: TRBJ2-7
clone size: -
V gene: TRBV20-1
D gene: TRBD2
CDR3 protein: CSARLSTSGERIYEQYF
CDR3 DNA: TGCAGTGCTAGACTCTCTACTAGCGGGGAAAGAATCTACGAGCAGTACTTC

CDR3 length: 14
J gene: TRBJ1-5
clone size: -
V gene: TRBV6-6
D gene: -
CDR3 protein: CASSSPYSNQPQHF
CDR3 DNA: TGTGCCAGCAGTTCCCCTTATAGCAATCAGCCCCAGCATTTT

CDR3 length: 15
J gene: TRBJ2-3
clone size: -
V gene: TRBV20-1
D gene: -
CDR3 protein: CSAIVALQSADTQYF
CDR3 DNA: TGCAGTGCAATAGTGGCGCTCCAGAGCGCAGATACGCAGTATTTT

CDR3 length: 13
J gene: TRBJ2-4
clone size: once
V gene: TRBV7-2
D gene: -
CDR3 protein: CASSFSSKDIQYF
CDR3 DNA: TGTGCCAGCAGCTTCTCTAGCAAGGACATTCAGTACTTC

CDR3 length: 14
J gene: TRBJ2-2
clone size: -
V gene: TRBV19
D gene: -
CDR3 protein: CASSIGGVGRELFF
CDR3 DNA: TGTGCCAGTAGTATAGGCGGTGTGGGGCGAGAGCTGTTTTTT

CDR3 length: 14
J gene: TRBJ2-5
clone size: -
V gene: TRBV5-5
D gene: -
CDR3 protein: CASSLAAGTRGQYF
CDR3 DNA: TGTGCCAGCAGCTTGGCTGCGGGGACCCGCGGACAGTACTTC

CDR3 length: 13
J gene: TRBJ1-3
clone size: -
V gene: TRBV29-1
D gene: -
CDR3 protein: CSARESSGNTIYF
CDR3 DNA: TGCAGCGCCCGAGAGAGCTCTGGAAACACCATATATTTT

CDR3 length: 15
J gene: TRBJ2-6
clone size: -
V gene: TRBV4-3
D gene: -
CDR3 protein: CASSQERTGANVLTF
CDR3 DNA: TGCGCCAGCAGCCAAGAGAGAACTGGGGCCAACGTCCTGACTTTC

CDR3 length: 13
J gene: TRBJ2-7
clone size: -
V gene: TRBV15
D gene: -
CDR3 protein: CATSRDPSSQAYF
CDR3 DNA: TGTGCCACCAGCAGAGACCCGAGCAGTCAAGCGTACTTC

CDR3 length: 12
J gene: TRBJ2-7
clone size: -
V gene: TRBV24-1
D gene: TRBD1
CDR3 protein: CATRRTGPSQYF
CDR3 DNA: TGTGCCACCAGAAGGACAGGACCATCGCAGTACTTC

CDR3 length: 17
J gene: TRBJ2-1
clone size: -
V gene: TRBV12-3/TRBV12-4
D gene: -
CDR3 protein: CASSPTGSPSSYNEQFF
CDR3 DNA: TGTGCCAGCAGTCCTACAGGTTCCCCTAGCTCCTACAATGAGCAGTTCTTC

CDR3 length: 15
J gene: TRBJ2-3
clone size: -
V gene: TRBV9
D gene: -
CDR3 protein: CASSPRTSVADTQYF
CDR3 DNA: TGTGCCAGCAGCCCTCGGACCTCTGTCGCAGATACGCAGTATTTT

CDR3 length: 13
J gene: TRBJ2-7
clone size: medium-sized
V gene: TRBV19
D gene: TRBD1
CDR3 protein: CATWDRGSYEQYF
CDR3 DNA: TGTGCCACCTGGGACAGGGGTTCCTACGAGCAGTACTTC

CDR3 length: 15
J gene: TRBJ2-1
clone size: -
V gene: TRBV7-2
D gene: -
CDR3 protein: CASGMSRSSYNEQFF
CDR3 DNA: TGTGCCAGCGGTATGAGCCGTAGCTCCTACAATGAGCAGTTCTTC

CDR3 length: 11
J gene: TRBJ1-2
clone size: -
V gene: TRBV29-1
D gene: -
CDR3 protein: CSVRGNYGYTF
CDR3 DNA: TGCAGCGTCAGGGGCAACTATGGCTACACCTTC

CDR3 length: 15
J gene: TRBJ1-1
clone size: few
V gene: TRBV11-2
D gene: -
CDR3 protein: CASSLGPWARAEAFF
CDR3 DNA: TGTGCCAGCAGCTTGGGCCCTTGGGCGCGTGCTGAAGCTTTCTTT

CDR3 length: 16
J gene: TRBJ2-3
clone size: -
V gene: TRBV6-1
D gene: TRBD2
CDR3 protein: CASSESLAGEGDTQYF
CDR3 DNA: TGTGCCAGCAGTGAAAGCCTAGCGGGAGAGGGAGATACGCAGTATTTT

CDR3 length: 18
J gene: TRBJ2-1
clone size: -
V gene: TRBV7-9
D gene: -
CDR3 protein: CASSLAFQIPRAYNEQFF
CDR3 DNA: TGTGCCAGCAGCTTAGCTTTCCAGATTCCCCGGGCCTACAATGAGCAGTTCTTC

CDR3 length: 13
J gene: TRBJ2-7
clone size: -
V gene: TRBV12-3/TRBV12-4
D gene: TRBD2
CDR3 protein: CASRRLAGDEQYF
CDR3 DNA: TGTGCCAGCCGAAGACTAGCGGGAGACGAGCAGTACTTC

CDR3 length: 15
J gene: TRBJ2-2
clone size: -
V gene: TRBV18
D gene: TRBD1
CDR3 protein: CASSPGQGNTGELFF
CDR3 DNA: TGTGCCAGCTCACCGGGACAGGGGAACACCGGGGAGCTGTTTTTT

CDR3 length: 16
J gene: TRBJ2-3
clone size: -
V gene: TRBV12-3/TRBV12-4
D gene: TRBD2
CDR3 protein: CASSLRAGGWADTQYF
CDR3 DNA: TGTGCCAGCAGTTTGAGAGCGGGAGGATGGGCAGATACGCAGTATTTT

CDR3 length: 13
J gene: TRBJ1-2
clone size: -
V gene: TRBV19
D gene: TRBD1
CDR3 protein: CASSPRTGEGYTF
CDR3 DNA: TGTGCCAGTAGTCCCCGGACAGGGGAAGGCTACACCTTC

CDR3 length: 13
J gene: TRBJ2-7
clone size: -
V gene: TRBV20-1
D gene: -
CDR3 protein: CSAPLGGRYEQYF
CDR3 DNA: TGCAGTGCCCCCTTGGGAGGTCGTTACGAGCAGTACTTC

CDR3 length: 19
J gene: TRBJ2-5
clone size: -
V gene: TRBV20-1
D gene: TRBD2
CDR3 protein: CSAGGRPGLAFGGKETQYF
CDR3 DNA: TGCAGTGCTGGGGGGAGACCGGGACTAGCCTTTGGGGGGAAAGAGACCCAGTACTTC

CDR3 length: 15
J gene: TRBJ2-1
clone size: -
V gene: TRBV20-1
D gene: TRBD2
CDR3 protein: CSTSSGRSMGNEQFF
CDR3 DNA: TGCAGTACCTCGAGCGGGAGAAGTATGGGCAATGAGCAGTTCTTC

CDR3 length: 12
J gene: TRBJ1-1
clone size: -
V gene: TRBV10-3
D gene: TRBD1
CDR3 protein: CATLQGDTEAFF
CDR3 DNA: TGTGCCACCTTACAGGGGGACACTGAAGCTTTCTTT

CDR3 length: 15
J gene: TRBJ2-1
clone size: -
V gene: TRBV12-3/TRBV12-4
D gene: TRBD2
CDR3 protein: CASRKARLADNEQFF
CDR3 DNA: TGTGCCAGCAGGAAGGCCAGACTAGCGGACAATGAGCAGTTCTTC

CDR3 length: 19
J gene: TRBJ2-5
clone size: -
V gene: TRBV11-2
D gene: -
CDR3 protein: CASSLTVRGVAAVQETQYF
CDR3 DNA: TGTGCCAGCAGCTTAACGGTCCGTGGGGTAGCGGCGGTCCAAGAGACCCAGTACTTC

CDR3 length: 14
J gene: TRBJ2-5
clone size: few
V gene: TRBV7-9
D gene: TRBD2
CDR3 protein: CASSTLAGQETQYF
CDR3 DNA: TGTGCCAGCAGCACCTTAGCGGGACAAGAGACCCAGTACTTC

CDR3 length: 13
J gene: TRBJ2-5
clone size: -
V gene: TRBV10-3
D gene: -
CDR3 protein: CAISESAEETQYF
CDR3 DNA: TGTGCCATCAGTGAGTCTGCAGAAGAGACCCAGTACTTC

CDR3 length: 14
J gene: TRBJ2-1
clone size: -
V gene: TRBV2
D gene: TRBD2
CDR3 protein: CASRSLAGYNEQFF
CDR3 DNA: TGTGCCAGCAGATCTCTAGCGGGGTACAATGAGCAGTTCTTC

CDR3 length: 13
J gene: TRBJ2-3
clone size: few
V gene: TRBV6-5
D gene: -
CDR3 protein: CASRIDSLDTQYF
CDR3 DNA: TGTGCCAGCAGGATCGACAGCTTGGATACGCAGTATTTT

CDR3 length: 12
J gene: TRBJ2-7
clone size: -
V gene: TRBV10-3
D gene: -
CDR3 protein: CAISDKNYEQYF
CDR3 DNA: TGTGCCATCAGCGATAAGAACTACGAGCAGTACTTC

CDR3 length: 14
J gene: TRBJ1-6
clone size: -
V gene: TRBV7-2
D gene: TRBD1
CDR3 protein: CASSLVAGGQSLHF
CDR3 DNA: TGTGCCAGCAGCTTAGTGGCAGGGGGTCAGTCCCTCCACTTT

CDR3 length: 15
J gene: TRBJ2-6
clone size: once
V gene: TRBV2
D gene: -
CDR3 protein: CASSAGISGANVLTF
CDR3 DNA: TGTGCCAGCAGTGCGGGGATCTCTGGGGCCAACGTCCTGACTTTC

CDR3 length: 15
J gene: TRBJ1-2
clone size: -
V gene: TRBV15
D gene: -
CDR3 protein: CATSRDRGAEEGYTF
CDR3 DNA: TGTGCCACCAGCAGAGATCGCGGGGCGGAAGAAGGCTACACCTTC

CDR3 length: 15
J gene: TRBJ2-3
clone size: -
V gene: TRBV5-1
D gene: -
CDR3 protein: CASSLRGVSTDTQYF
CDR3 DNA: TGCGCCAGCAGCTTGCGCGGGGTCAGCACAGATACGCAGTATTTT

CDR3 length: 16
J gene: TRBJ2-5
clone size: few
V gene: TRBV3-1
D gene: -
CDR3 protein: CASSQALWGSEETQYF
CDR3 DNA: TGTGCCAGCAGCCAAGCCCTGTGGGGTAGCGAGGAGACCCAGTACTTC

CDR3 length: 14
J gene: TRBJ2-7
clone size: -
V gene: TRBV7-9
D gene: -
CDR3 protein: CASSPRDTAIEQYF
CDR3 DNA: TGTGCCAGCAGCCCCCGGGACACGGCGATCGAGCAGTACTTC

CDR3 length: 13
J gene: TRBJ1-1
clone size: -
V gene: TRBV7-9
D gene: -
CDR3 protein: CASSVDTNTEAFF
CDR3 DNA: TGTGCCAGCAGCGTGGACACGAACACTGAAGCTTTCTTT

CDR3 length: 15
J gene: TRBJ2-5
clone size: -
V gene: TRBV11-3
D gene: -
CDR3 protein: CASSLAGRGLETQYF
CDR3 DNA: TGTGCCAGCAGCTTAGCCGGCAGGGGTCTGGAGACCCAGTACTTC

CDR3 length: 12
J gene: TRBJ2-3
clone size: few
V gene: TRBV20-1
D gene: -
CDR3 protein: CSARVSGNTQYF
CDR3 DNA: TGCAGTGCTAGGGTTAGCGGAAATACGCAGTATTTT

CDR3 length: 16
J gene: TRBJ2-7
clone size: -
V gene: TRBV20-1
D gene: -
CDR3 protein: CSARPQGGTISYEQYF
CDR3 DNA: TGCAGTGCTAGACCCCAAGGCGGGACAATCTCCTACGAGCAGTACTTC